The 5 T cell receptor beta chains below all came from one sample that was sequenced in a study of OX40 agonist ivuxolimab in advanced cancers. The method was immunoSEQ multiplex PCR; TCRdb's version includes in-frame clones alone and lacks a portion of them. This sample yields approximately 66,000 clones, of which about 86% are seen a single time; roughly 1.1% belongs to the top ten. Material: CD4+ or CD8+ T cells sorted from blood, obtained in a trial of the OX40 agonist ivuxolimab. Receptors were obtained from an adult with an advanced solid tumor such as melanoma, head and neck, liver or kidney cancer.

This chain links TRBV18 with TRBJ1-2; 9 nucleotides agree with TRBD1. CDR3 length: 14 amino acids. Germline V gene data show CDR1 as KGHSH and CDR2 as LQKENI. The V gene end was trimmed by 5 bases and the J gene end by 7 bases; junction bases not matched to a gene: 8. In nucleotides, the CDR3 is TGTGCCAGCTCAAGTTCACAGGGGGCTGGTGGCTACACCTTC. Amino acids: CASSSSQGAGGYTF.

The chain combines TRBV23-1 with TRBJ1-1; 9 nucleotides align to TRBD1. TRBV23-1 is treated as an ORF (open reading frame) with a function not yet certain. Losses at the gene ends were 4 bases for V and 3 bases for J; bases not matched to a gene: 6. CDR3 length: 15 amino acids. The CDR3 DNA sequence: TGCGCCAGCAGTCGAATCCGGGACAGGGACACTGAAGCTTTCTTT. This encodes CASSRIRDRDTEAFF.

The J gene is TRBJ2-3, the V gene TRBV4-1; 16 nucleotides agree with TRBD2. The V gene end was trimmed by 3 bases and the J gene end by 4 bases; junction bases not matched to a gene: 4. The CDR3 is 17 residues long. The germline V gene has CDR1 MGHRA and CDR2 YSYEKL. DNA for the CDR3: TGCGCCAGCAGCCAGGCCGGGACTAGCGGGGGGGCAGATACGCAGTATTTT. Translation gives CASSQAGTSGGADTQYF.

The chain combines TRBV5-4 with TRBJ2-5; TRBD2 agrees at 11 bases. The V and J ends lost 5 bases and 2 bases, in that order; junction bases with no gene match: 5. Looked up from germline, CDR1 is SGHNT and CDR2 is YYREEE (reference sequence). CDR3 length equals 15 residues. CDR3 sequence: CASSRRLAGQETQYF. CDR3 in DNA: TGTGCCAGCAGTCGCCGACTAGCGGGGCAAGAGACCCAGTACTTC.

The genes are TRBV27 and TRBJ1-4, with D hard to call. V was shortened by 3 bases and J by 3 bases, with 17 bases between the two germline ends. Germline CDR1 MNHEY, CDR2 SMNVEV (reference sequence). CDR3 length: 17 residues. The CDR3 reads CASSFLPSTGSNEKLFF. The CDR3 nucleotides are TGTGCCAGCAGTTTCTTACCCTCCACGGGATCTAATGAAAAACTGTTTTTT.